What follows are 27 T cell receptor beta chains derived from one specimen sequenced in a study of cytomegalovirus exposure and HLA in healthy donors. The PCR was carried out with 60 Vbeta primers and 13 Jbeta primers. The assay was immunoSEQ multiplex PCR, and TCRdb's table has in-frame clones only and misses some. There are 65,000 or so clones in the sample; roughly 77% occur only once, and approximately 3.3% lies in the top ten. What was sequenced was PBMCs. The receptors were gathered from a woman aged 40 to 55 in good health and CMV-seropositive.

This clone was picked up one time. V usage is TRBV30 and J usage is TRBJ1-2, with D tentatively TRBD1 (6 bases). The V end was cut by 3 bases, the J end by 6 bases, with 14 bases between. Germline values: CDR1 GTSNPN, CDR2 SVGIG (reference sequence). CDR3 length: 13 amino acids. CDR3 loop: CAWRLQGFDGYTF. In DNA, the CDR3 is TGTGCCTGGAGGCTACAGGGCTTTGATGGCTACACCTTC.

This sequence joins TRBV20-1 and TRBJ1-4; no clear D gene. The CDR3 runs 11 residues. The germline V gene has CDR1 DFQATT and CDR2 SNEGSKA (reference sequence). V gave up 5 bases and J gave up 5 bases, with 6 bases separating them. The CDR3 protein is CSAGQNEKLFF. The CDR3 nucleotides are TGCAGTGCTGGGCAGAATGAAAAACTGTTTTTT.

This chain uses TRBV5-1 with TRBJ2-5; D is unclear. Germline V gene sequence: CDR1 SGHRS, CDR2 YFSETQ. CDR3 length equals 14 residues. V was pared by 0 bases and J by 7 bases, with 13 bases between. CDR3 in amino acids: CASSLALAESTQYF. The CDR3 region has the DNA TGCGCCAGCAGCTTGGCTCTCGCGGAGTCGACCCAGTACTTC.

The CDR3 is CASSSGIQGQPQHF. The CDR3 DNA reads TGTGCCAGCAGCTCCGGGATACAGGGTCAGCCCCAGCATTTT. The chain carries TRBV7-2 and TRBJ1-5, with TRBD1 as a possible D gene (6 bases). Germline CDR1 reads SGHTA; CDR2 reads FQGNSA. Trimming removed 4 bases from V and 6 bases from J, with 13 bases in between. The CDR3 is made up of 14 amino acids.

The chain carries TRBV4-2 and TRBJ2-3; a possible D gene is TRBD2 (6 bases). Germline assignment: CDR1 LGHNA and CDR2 YNFKEQ. The V gene lost 5 bases and the J gene lost 2 bases, with 11 bases spanning the gap. The CDR3 has 14 residues. CDR3 in amino acids: CASSSRGSTDTQYF. DNA for the CDR3: TGTGCCAGCAGCTCGCGGGGTTCCACAGATACGCAGTATTTT.

This chain links TRBV6-5 with TRBJ1-2; D may be TRBD1 (6 bases). The V gene's germline CDR1 is MNHEY and CDR2 SVGAGI. Trimming pared 6 bases from V and 1 base from J, leaving 12 bases between. The CDR3 sequence is 14 residues long. DNA for the CDR3: TGTGCCAGCAGACAGGGAAATAATAACTATGGCTACACCTTC. Residues: CASRQGNNNYGYTF.

This sequence joins TRBV4-1 and TRBJ2-5; TRBD2 agrees at 10 bases. CDR3 size: 15 residues. Germline V gene sequence: CDR1 MGHRA, CDR2 YSYEKL. Trimming removed 4 bases from V and 11 bases from J; junction bases left unmatched: 13. The CDR3 DNA sequence: TGCGCCAGCAGCCCTCGAGCGGGGGGGCCGTGGGAGCAGTACTTC. Its protein product is CASSPRAGGPWEQYF.

The V gene is TRBV5-4, the J gene TRBJ1-6; D is ambiguous. Trimming removed 0 bases from V and 13 bases from J, with 17 bases in between. Germline V gene lookup returns CDR1 SGHNT and CDR2 YYREEE (reference sequence). There are 15 residues in the CDR3. Here the CDR3 reads CASSLAGDLVSPLHF. The CDR3, as DNA: TGTGCCAGCAGCTTGGCCGGTGACTTAGTGTCGCCCCTCCACTTT.

The gene calls are TRBV5-4 and TRBJ1-2; 8 bases agree with TRBD1. Trimming at V came to 6 bases and at J to 8 bases, leaving 3 bases not matched to a gene. This CDR3 is 11 amino acids long. Germline values: CDR1 SGHNT, CDR2 YYREEE (reference sequence). CDR3 DNA sequence: TGTGCCAGCACCGGGACAGGAGGCTACACCTTC. Translating gives CASTGTGGYTF.

The rearrangement joins TRBV27 to TRBJ1-2; D not certain. V was clipped by 2 bases and J by 4 bases, with 20 bases between them. The CDR3 runs to 17 residues. From germline, CDR1 is MNHEY and CDR2 SMNVEV (reference sequence). The CDR3 coding sequence is TGTGCCAGCAGTTTAATTCCGTCGGGGAACTTCGCCTATGGCTACACCTTC. Protein product: CASSLIPSGNFAYGYTF.

This clone was observed a single time. The V gene is TRBV19, the J gene TRBJ2-7; TRBD2 aligns across 9 bases. This CDR3 spans 16 amino acids. Germline CDR1 reads LNHDA; CDR2 reads SQIVND (reference sequence). The junction had 8 bases not matched to a gene; V was cut back by 3 bases and J by 2 bases. This CDR3 is CASSISLAGRPYEQYF. CDR3 DNA sequence: TGTGCCAGTAGTATTTCGCTAGCGGGGCGCCCCTACGAGCAGTACTTC.

The gene calls are TRBV5-1 and TRBJ1-1, with TRBD1 as a possible D gene (5 bases). The CDR3 runs 14 residues. Trimming stripped 3 bases from V and 3 bases from J, with 12 bases between. Germline V lookup: CDR1 SGHRS, CDR2 YFSETQ. Written as DNA, the CDR3 is TGCGCCAGCAGCTCGGCTGGGGGGTACACTGAAGCTTTCTTT. Translating gives CASSSAGGYTEAFF.

In DNA form, the CDR3 reads TGTGCCAGTAGTATAGTCACCAGGGGGGCACAGCCCCAGCATTTT. Protein: CASSIVTRGAQPQHF. This chain uses TRBV19 with TRBJ1-5, with 7 bases fitting TRBD1. The V segment lost 1 base and the J segment 7 bases; nucleotides outside the gene matches: 7. The germline CDR1 and CDR2 sequences are LNHDA and SQIVND (reference sequence). CDR3 length: 15 residues.

The CDR3 DNA is TGCGCCAGCAGCTTGGAGCGGGGCGTCGGGCAGTACTTC. Translating it yields CASSLERGVGQYF. The V gene is TRBV5-1, the J gene TRBJ2-7, with 7 bases lining up with TRBD2. CDR1 and CDR2 from the germline V gene are SGHRS and YFSETQ. V shed 0 bases and J 9 bases; nucleotides not matched to a gene: 6. The CDR3 length is 13 residues.

The J gene is TRBJ2-1, the V gene TRBV13; a possible D gene is TRBD1 (6 bases). Trimming left V 6 bases short and J 7 bases short, with 16 bases between. The CDR3 is 14 amino acids. Germline lookup yields CDR1 PRHDT and CDR2 FYEKMQ (reference sequence). The CDR3 protein is CASRMAGDRNEQFF. CDR3 sequence (DNA): TGTGCCAGCAGGATGGCAGGTGACAGGAATGAGCAGTTCTTC.

The J gene is TRBJ2-2, the V gene TRBV30; D might be TRBD2 (5 bases). CDR3 length equals 14 residues. CDR1 and CDR2 from the germline V gene are GTSNPN and SVGIG (reference sequence). The V gene lost 2 bases and the J gene lost 7 bases, with 14 bases spanning the gap. Here the CDR3 reads CAWSFRGYLGELFF. As DNA, the CDR3 is TGTGCCTGGAGTTTTCGGGGATATCTCGGGGAGCTGTTTTTT.

Only one count was recorded for this clone. This sequence joins TRBV30 and TRBJ1-1; D might be TRBD1 (5 bases). The V and J ends lost 5 bases and 6 bases respectively, with 16 bases between them. The CDR3 contains 13 residues. CDR1 GTSNPN and CDR2 SVGIG come from the germline V gene (reference sequence). This chain's CDR3 is CAWDARVYAEAFF. CDR3 DNA: TGTGCCTGGGATGCCAGGGTTTACGCTGAAGCTTTCTTT.

The rearrangement joins TRBV5-1 to TRBJ2-7; 9 positions agree with TRBD1. The CDR3 is made up of 13 amino acids. CDR1 is SGHRS, CDR2 YFSETQ, per germline. With V trimmed by 4 bases and J by 5 bases, 4 bases remained unmatched. CDR3 DNA: TGCGCCAGCAGCCTTCACAGGGGGCACGAGCAGTACTTC. Its protein product is CASSLHRGHEQYF. Variable domain in full (rest from reference TRBV5-1 and TRBJ2-7): KAGVTQTPRYLIKTRGQQVTLSCSPISGHRSVSWYQQTPGQGLQFLFEYFSETQRNKGNFPGRFSGRQFSNSRSEMNVSTLELGDSALYLCASSLHRGHEQYFGPGTRLTVT.

This clone has a handful of counts. This rearrangement joins TRBV7-9 to TRBJ1-2, with D perhaps TRBD1 (5 bases). V lost 5 bases to trimming and J lost 5 bases, with 18 bases between them. Germline CDR1 reads SEHNR; CDR2 reads FQNEAQ (reference sequence). CDR3 length: 15 residues. CDR3 amino acids: CASSAAPTDSYGYTF. The CDR3 DNA reads TGTGCCAGCAGCGCCGCCCCGACAGATTCATATGGCTACACCTTC.

The V call is TRBV19, the J call TRBJ2-2, with 10 bases that match TRBD1. The germline gives CDR1 LNHDA, CDR2 SQIVND (reference sequence). The CDR3 totals 15 residues. Trimming took 7 bases from V and 1 from J; bases not matched to a gene: 3. The chain's CDR3 is CASTRDRGNTGELFF. The DNA of the CDR3 is TGTGCCAGTACTAGGGACAGGGGGAACACCGGGGAGCTGTTTTTT.

The rearrangement joins TRBV11-3 to TRBJ1-1; D is unresolved. CDR3 length: 13 residues. V lost 2 bases and J 4 bases, leaving 8 bases between the germline ends. The V gene's germline CDR1 is SGHNT and CDR2 YENEEA. CDR3 DNA sequence: TGTGCCAGCAGCTTAAGGAGACTCACTGAAGCTTTCTTT. It encodes CASSLRRLTEAFF.

There are a few counts of this clone. J is TRBJ2-7 and V is TRBV6-1; TRBD1 aligns across 8 bases. The CDR3 is 14 residues long. Per the germline V gene, CDR1 is MNHNS and CDR2 is SASEGT. The V gene end was trimmed by 4 bases and the J gene end by 4 bases; junction bases not matched to a gene: 6. The CDR3 coding sequence is TGTGCCAGCAGTGGCCTGGGACAGGCGTACGAGCAGTACTTC. Amino acids: CASSGLGQAYEQYF.

This clone has a single count. The genes are TRBV6-6 and TRBJ1-2, with 9 bases fitting TRBD1. The germline V gene encodes CDR1 MNHNY and CDR2 SVGAGI (reference sequence). Trimming took 4 bases from V and 7 from J; bases not matched to a gene: 10. The CDR3 is 15 residues long. DNA for the CDR3: TGTGCCAGCAGTTTCTCCGGGGACAGGGAGGGTGGCTACACCTTC. It encodes CASSFSGDREGGYTF.

This sequence joins TRBV19 and TRBJ1-5; TRBD1 matches at 7 bases. Germline-derived CDR1 and CDR2 are LNHDA and SQIVND (reference sequence). V trimming: 8 bases; J trimming: 6 bases; junction bases outside the gene matches: 10. The CDR3 contains 14 residues. DNA of the CDR3: TGTGCCAGTCGAGGGCAGGGGGGAATTCAGCCCCAGCATTTT. Protein sequence: CASRGQGGIQPQHF. Filled out from reference TRBV19 and TRBJ1-5, the complete variable domain reads DGGITQSPKYLFRKEGQNVTLSCEQNLNHDAMYWYRQDPGQGLRLIYYSQIVNDFQKGDIAEGYSVSREKKESFPLTVTSAQKNPTAFYLCASRGQGGIQPQHFGDGTRLSIL.

The CDR3 sequence is CASSQGQGSGNEKLFF. CDR3 DNA sequence: TGTGCCAGCAGCCAAGGACAGGGATCAGGGAATGAAAAACTGTTTTTT. This sequence joins TRBV4-2 and TRBJ1-4; 7 bases are a match to TRBD1. The junction had 7 bases not matched to a gene; V was cut back by 1 base and J by 5 bases. The germline V gene has CDR1 LGHNA and CDR2 YNFKEQ. CDR3 length: 16 residues.

The chain carries TRBV4-1 and TRBJ1-4; D is uncertain. Germline CDR1 is MGHRA and CDR2 is YSYEKL. This CDR3 has 14 amino acids. V shed 1 base and J shed 6 bases, with 9 bases lying between them. The DNA for the CDR3 is TGCGCCAGCAGCCAAGCCCCGAGGGATGAAAAACTGTTTTTT. It is translated as CASSQAPRDEKLFF.

This chain links TRBV11-1 with TRBJ2-5, with 7 nucleotides matching TRBD2. The CDR3 sequence is 17 residues long. CDR1 is SGHAT and CDR2 is FQDESV in the germline V gene (reference sequence). The trim removed 0 bases at V and 3 bases at J, leaving 10 bases unmatched. The CDR3 is CASSLAASGLLKETQYF. In nucleotides, the CDR3 is TGTGCCAGCAGCTTAGCGGCTAGCGGTCTCTTAAAAGAGACCCAGTACTTC.